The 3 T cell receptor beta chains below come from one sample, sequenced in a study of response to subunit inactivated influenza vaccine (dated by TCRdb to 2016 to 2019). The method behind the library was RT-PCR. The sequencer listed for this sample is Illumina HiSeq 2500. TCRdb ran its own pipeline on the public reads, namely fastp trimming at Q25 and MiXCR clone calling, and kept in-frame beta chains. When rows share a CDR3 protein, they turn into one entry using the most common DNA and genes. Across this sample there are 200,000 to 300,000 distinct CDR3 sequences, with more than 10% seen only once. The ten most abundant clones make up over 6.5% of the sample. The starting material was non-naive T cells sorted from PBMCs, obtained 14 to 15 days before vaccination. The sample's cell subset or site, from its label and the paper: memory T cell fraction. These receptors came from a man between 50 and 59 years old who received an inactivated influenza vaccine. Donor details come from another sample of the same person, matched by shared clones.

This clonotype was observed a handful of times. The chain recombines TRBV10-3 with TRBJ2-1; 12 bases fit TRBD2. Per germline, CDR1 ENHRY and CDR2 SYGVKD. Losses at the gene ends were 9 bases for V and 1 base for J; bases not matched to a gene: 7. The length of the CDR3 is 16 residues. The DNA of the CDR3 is TGTGCCATGTCGACTAGCGGGAGAAATTCCTACAATGAGCAGTTCTTC. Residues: CAMSTSGRNSYNEQFF.

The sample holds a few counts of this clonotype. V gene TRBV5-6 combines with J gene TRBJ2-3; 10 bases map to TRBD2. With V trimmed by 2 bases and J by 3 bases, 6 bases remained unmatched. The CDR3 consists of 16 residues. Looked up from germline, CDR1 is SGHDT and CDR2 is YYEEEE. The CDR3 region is CASSFVSGGPTDTQYF. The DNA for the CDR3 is TGTGCCAGCAGCTTTGTTAGCGGGGGGCCAACAGATACGCAGTATTTT.

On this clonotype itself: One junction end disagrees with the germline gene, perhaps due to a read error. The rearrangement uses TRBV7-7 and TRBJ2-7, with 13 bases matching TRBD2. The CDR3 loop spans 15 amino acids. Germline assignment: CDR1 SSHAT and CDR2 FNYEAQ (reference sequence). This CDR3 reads CASSQTGLAGDEQYF. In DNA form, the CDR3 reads TGTGCTAGCAGCCAGACCGGACTAGCGGGGGACGAGCAGTACTTC.